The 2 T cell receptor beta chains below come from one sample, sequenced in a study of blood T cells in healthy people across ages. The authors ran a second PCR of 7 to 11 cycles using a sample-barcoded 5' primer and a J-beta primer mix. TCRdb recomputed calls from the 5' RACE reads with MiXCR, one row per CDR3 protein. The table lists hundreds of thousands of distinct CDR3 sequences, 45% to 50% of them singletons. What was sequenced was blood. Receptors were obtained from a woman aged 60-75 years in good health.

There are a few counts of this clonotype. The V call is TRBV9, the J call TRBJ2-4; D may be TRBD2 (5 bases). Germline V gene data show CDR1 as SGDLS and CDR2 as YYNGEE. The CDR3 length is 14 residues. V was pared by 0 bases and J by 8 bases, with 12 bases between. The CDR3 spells CASSVVGDRDIQYF. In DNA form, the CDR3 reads TGTGCCAGCAGCGTAGTCGGGGATAGGGACATTCAGTACTTC.

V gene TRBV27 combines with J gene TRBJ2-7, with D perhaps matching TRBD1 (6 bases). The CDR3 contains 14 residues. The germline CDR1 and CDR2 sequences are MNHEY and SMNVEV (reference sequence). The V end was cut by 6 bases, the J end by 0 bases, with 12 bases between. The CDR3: CASRQGLISYEQYF. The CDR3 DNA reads TGTGCCAGCAGACAGGGCCTTATCTCCTACGAGCAGTACTTC.